A single sample gave rise to the 26 T cell receptor beta chains below, sequenced in a study of memory CD4+ T cells and cytomegalovirus serostatus. Generated by immunoSEQ multiplex PCR, the TCRdb table keeps only in-frame clones and is missing some. The profile shows about 57,000 clones, less than 80% of them singletons. The sort gate was single viable CD3+CD4+CD8-CD45RO+ cells for memory CD4+ T cells. The specimen was memory CD4+ T cells from blood. The origin of the receptors is an adult in good health and CMV-seronegative.

The gene calls are TRBV7-9 and TRBJ1-4, with unresolved D. This CDR3 has 15 amino acids. V was pared by 5 bases and J by 2 bases, with 12 bases between. Germline values: CDR1 SEHNR, CDR2 FQNEAQ (reference sequence). The CDR3 spells CASSLPRSTNEKLFF. The CDR3 DNA reads as TGTGCCAGCAGCCTACCTCGCAGTACTAATGAAAAACTGTTTTTT.

The rearrangement joins TRBV6-1 to TRBJ2-7, with TRBD2 matching over 9 bases. Germline values: CDR1 MNHNS, CDR2 SASEGT. This CDR3 contains 14 residues. V shed 6 bases and J 5 bases; nucleotides not matched to a gene: 8. The CDR3 loop reads CASRDSGGRDEQYF. CDR3 coding DNA: TGTGCCAGCAGGGATAGCGGGGGCCGGGACGAGCAGTACTTC.

This clone showed up just once. The chain uses TRBV7-2 and TRBJ1-3, with a weak D call TRBD1 (5 bases). Germline CDR1 SGHTA, CDR2 FQGNSA. V lost 3 bases to trimming and J lost 0 bases, with 9 bases between them. The CDR3 loop spans 15 amino acids. As DNA, the CDR3 is TGTGCCAGCAGCTTCCTTGGGGGCTCTGGAAACACCATATATTTT. Protein sequence: CASSFLGGSGNTIYF.

This chain connects TRBV7-9 to TRBJ1-2; a possible D gene is TRBD1 (5 bases). The CDR3 spans 15 residues. V lost 5 bases, J lost 4 bases, and 17 bases lay in between. Germline CDR1 and CDR2: SEHNR and FQNEAQ (reference sequence). The CDR3 sequence: CASSQGRDLFYGYTF. In DNA form, the CDR3 reads TGTGCCAGCAGCCAGGGCCGGGATTTATTCTATGGCTACACCTTC.

This clone was detected only a few times. This chain uses TRBV6-6 with TRBJ1-2, with TRBD1 matching 9 bases. The length of the CDR3 is 15 residues. J gave up 4 bases and V 2 bases, and 5 bases lay outside the gene matches. From germline, CDR1 is MNHNY and CDR2 SVGAGI (reference sequence). This chain's CDR3 is CASSYGQGPIYGYTF. The CDR3 nucleotides read TGTGCCAGCAGTTACGGACAGGGGCCCATCTATGGCTACACCTTC.

This clone was picked up a small number of times. The rearrangement joins TRBV28 to TRBJ2-7; D is possibly TRBD1 or TRBD2 (5 bases each). The CDR3 is 18 residues long. Trimming shortened V by 3 bases and J by 0 bases, and 21 bases separated the two germline ends. Germline V gene sequence: CDR1 MDHEN, CDR2 SYDVKM. The CDR3 DNA is TGTGCCAGCAGTTTCCTTATTTTGGGGGACGTTAGCTCCTACGAGCAGTACTTC. Its protein product is CASSFLILGDVSSYEQYF. Filled out from reference TRBV28 and TRBJ2-7, the complete variable domain reads DVKVTQSSRYLVKRTGEKVFLECVQDMDHENMFWYRQDPGLGLRLIYFSYDVKMKEKGDIPEGYSVSREKKERFSLILESASTNQTSMYLCASSFLILGDVSSYEQYFGPGTRLTVT.

V gene TRBV20-1 combines with J gene TRBJ2-5; D call uncertain. The CDR3 has 11 residues. Deletions cut 0 bases from V and 4 bases from J, with 3 bases between. Per the germline V gene, CDR1 is DFQATT and CDR2 is SNEGSKA (reference sequence). CDR3 nucleotides: TGCAGTGCTAGAGATGGAGAGACCCAGTACTTC. Its protein product is CSARDGETQYF.

The V call is TRBV28, the J call TRBJ2-1, with 11 nucleotides matching TRBD1. V lost 6 bases to trimming and J lost 3 bases; unmatched junction nucleotides: 4. The CDR3 has 15 amino acids. Per the germline V gene, CDR1 is MDHEN and CDR2 is SYDVKM. The DNA for the CDR3 is TGTGCCAGCAGGTCCGGGACAGGGGGCTACAATGAGCAGTTCTTC. It yields the protein CASRSGTGGYNEQFF.

The genes are TRBV2 and TRBJ2-3; D possibly corresponds to TRBD1 (5 bases). Trimming left V 4 bases short and J 4 bases short, with 12 bases between. The CDR3 totals 14 residues. Germline V gene data show CDR1 as SNHLY and CDR2 as FYNNEI. For the CDR3, the DNA is TGTGCCAGCAGTGTAGGGGAAGCACCAGATACGCAGTATTTT. Amino acids: CASSVGEAPDTQYF.

The gene calls are TRBV14 and TRBJ2-4, with 9 bases that match TRBD2. J gave up 0 bases and V 4 bases, and 16 bases lay outside the gene matches. This CDR3 is 20 amino acids long. Germline loops: CDR1 SGHDN, CDR2 FVKESK. The chain's CDR3 is CASSPGKSREGTLAKNIQYF. For the CDR3, the DNA is TGTGCCAGCAGCCCCGGGAAGTCGCGGGAGGGGACGCTAGCCAAAAACATTCAGTACTTC.

The chain carries TRBV21-1 and TRBJ2-1; TRBD2 is the table's D call, not checked against the DNA. TRBV21-1 is described as a pseudogene. This CDR3 is built from 19 residues. CDR3 sequence reads: CASSKAPIPLAGGRNEQFF. CDR3 bases: TGTGCCAGCAGCAAAGCCCCTATCCCTCTAGCGGGGGGGCGGAATGAGCAGTTCTTC.

This chain links TRBV2 with TRBJ1-2; 10 bases are a match to TRBD1. CDR3 size: 14 residues. J lost 7 bases, V lost 8 bases, and 10 bases had no gene match. In germline, CDR1 is SNHLY, CDR2 FYNNEI. In DNA form, the CDR3 reads TGTGCCAGCGGGGAGGACAGGGGGTCGGGTGGCTACACCTTC. Translating it yields CASGEDRGSGGYTF.

The chain employs TRBV9 and TRBJ2-2, with D unclear. The V end was cut by 4 bases, the J end by 1 base, with 11 bases between. The length of the CDR3 is 15 residues. The germline gives CDR1 SGDLS, CDR2 YYNGEE. The CDR3 spells CASSPRSRNTGELFF. CDR3 bases: TGTGCCAGCAGCCCCCGCAGTCGGAACACCGGGGAGCTGTTTTTT.

The chain is built from TRBV9 and TRBJ1-3, with TRBD1 as a possible D gene (5 bases). Looked up from germline, CDR1 is SGDLS and CDR2 is YYNGEE. This CDR3 spans 14 amino acids. V lost 4 bases and J lost 2, with 10 bases in between. CDR3 protein: CASSTGVAGNTIYF. CDR3 bases: TGTGCCAGCAGCACGGGGGTGGCTGGAAACACCATATATTTT.

The J gene is TRBJ2-7, the V gene TRBV6-6; 10 bases are shared with TRBD2. The trim removed 5 bases at V and 1 base at J, leaving 5 bases unmatched. The germline CDR1 and CDR2 sequences are MNHNY and SVGAGI (reference sequence). This CDR3 has 15 amino acids. The CDR3 DNA is TGTGCCAGCAGTACGACAGCGGGAGGGTCCTACGAGCAGTACTTC. This encodes CASSTTAGGSYEQYF.

This clone has only one observation. The chain has TRBV10-3 and TRBJ2-7; 8 bases are shared with TRBD2. V dropped 6 bases and J dropped 4; count of bases not matched to a gene: 14. The CDR3 is made up of 16 amino acids. The germline V gene has CDR1 ENHRY and CDR2 SYGVKD. The DNA of the CDR3 is TGTGCCATCAGGACCTCGGACGGGGGGGGCGGTTACGAGCAGTACTTC. Its translation: CAIRTSDGGGGYEQYF.

The rearrangement joins TRBV18 to TRBJ1-2; D remains unclear. The V and J ends lost 2 bases and 3 bases respectively, with 13 bases between them. The germline gives CDR1 KGHSH, CDR2 LQKENI. This CDR3 has 15 amino acids. The CDR3 loop is CASSPKQSPDYGYTF. The CDR3 DNA is TGTGCCAGCTCACCAAAACAGAGCCCCGACTATGGCTACACCTTC.

This clone was recorded a few times. This chain connects TRBV9 to TRBJ2-4, with TRBD2 identical over 12 bases. The CDR3 extends over 14 amino acids. V shed 3 bases and J 8 bases; nucleotides not matched to a gene: 3. Germline V CDR1 and CDR2: SGDLS, YYNGEE. CDR3 in amino acids: CASSERLAGDIQYF. In DNA, the CDR3 is TGTGCCAGCAGCGAGAGACTAGCGGGGGACATTCAGTACTTC.

The chain employs TRBV12-5 and TRBJ2-7, with D perhaps TRBD1 or TRBD2 (5 bases each). CDR3 length: 17 residues. The germline V gene has CDR1 LGHNT and CDR2 FRNRAP. With 0 bases removed from V and 1 base from J, the gap between germline ends came to 16 bases. Written as DNA, the CDR3 is TGTGCTAGTGGTTTGGTAACTGGGGCGAGGGCGTCCTACGAGCAGTACTTC. Its translation is CASGLVTGARASYEQYF.

CDR3 bases: TGTGCCAGCAGCGTCCAGGTCCAAGAGACCCAGTACTTC. It encodes CASSVQVQETQYF. The chain is built from TRBV5-4 and TRBJ2-5; D unclear. Per germline, CDR1 SGHNT and CDR2 YYREEE (reference sequence). The CDR3 extends over 13 amino acids. V lost 4 bases to trimming and J lost 1 base, with 8 bases between them.

This clone occurred once. The chain joins TRBV4-1 to TRBJ1-3; D is perhaps TRBD1 (5 bases). The CDR3 has 16 amino acids. Germline CDR1 reads MGHRA; CDR2 reads YSYEKL. V lost 2 bases and J lost 3, with 14 bases in between. Written as DNA, the CDR3 is TGCGCCAGCAGCCAAAAGGCGGGGCAGGTTGGAAACACCATATATTTT. Amino acid sequence: CASSQKAGQVGNTIYF.

Notes on this clone: Additional DNA sequences in this sample encode the identical CDR3. This chain links TRBV28 with TRBJ2-7; D perhaps matches TRBD2 (5 bases). CDR3 size: 12 residues. The V and J ends lost 6 bases and 0 bases respectively, with 6 bases between them. Germline CDR1 is MDHEN and CDR2 is SYDVKM. The CDR3 spells CASSRGSYEQYF. CDR3 DNA sequence: TGTGCCAGCAGCCGGGGCTCCTACGAGCAGTACTTC.

For the CDR3, the DNA is TGTGCCAGCTCCAGGGGGCGCTGGGAAAAACTGTTTTTT. It translates to CASSRGRWEKLFF. V and J are TRBV28 and TRBJ1-4, with 8 bases aligning to TRBD1. The J segment lost 8 bases and the V segment lost 8 bases, leaving 7 bases of the junction unmatched. The germline gives CDR1 MDHEN, CDR2 SYDVKM. The CDR3 is 13 amino acids.

This clone was counted once. The CDR3 DNA sequence: TGTGCCAGCAGCCACGGACAGCAGAGGAGTAACTATGGCTACACCTTC. This translates into CASSHGQQRSNYGYTF. The chain links TRBV4-2 to TRBJ1-2; D might be TRBD1 (6 bases). V lost 3 bases, J lost 1 base, and 15 bases lay in between. This CDR3 is 16 amino acids long. Germline lookup yields CDR1 LGHNA and CDR2 YNFKEQ.

The chain links TRBV5-4 to TRBJ1-4; weak D call: TRBD1 (5 bases). V lost 2 bases, J lost 6 bases, and 11 bases lay in between. Germline V gene data show CDR1 as SGHNT and CDR2 as YYREEE (reference sequence). The CDR3 spans 14 residues. The CDR3 sequence is CASSLGTGDEKLFF. CDR3 in DNA: TGTGCCAGCAGCTTAGGGACTGGGGATGAAAAACTGTTTTTT.

This clone was counted between two and nine times. The chain joins TRBV2 to TRBJ1-5; D perhaps matches TRBD1 (6 bases). This CDR3 comprises 15 residues. Germline V gene lookup returns CDR1 SNHLY and CDR2 FYNNEI. V dropped 6 bases and J dropped 2 bases, with 14 bases sitting between them. The DNA of the CDR3 is TGTGCCAGCAGGCCACAGGGTGGGGGCAATCAGCCCCAGCATTTT. Encoded protein: CASRPQGGGNQPQHF.